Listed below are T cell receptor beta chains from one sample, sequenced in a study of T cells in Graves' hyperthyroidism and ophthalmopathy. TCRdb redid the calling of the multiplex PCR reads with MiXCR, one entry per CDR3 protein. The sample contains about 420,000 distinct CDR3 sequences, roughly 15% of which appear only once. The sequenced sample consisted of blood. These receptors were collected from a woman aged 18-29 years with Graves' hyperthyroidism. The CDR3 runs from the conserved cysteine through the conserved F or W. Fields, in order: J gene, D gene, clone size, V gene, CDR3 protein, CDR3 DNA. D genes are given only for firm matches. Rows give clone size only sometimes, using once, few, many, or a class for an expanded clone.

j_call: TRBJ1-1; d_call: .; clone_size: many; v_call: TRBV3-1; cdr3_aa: CASSQVQREAFF; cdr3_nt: TGTGCCAGCAGCCAAGTTCAGAGGGAGGCTTTCTTT
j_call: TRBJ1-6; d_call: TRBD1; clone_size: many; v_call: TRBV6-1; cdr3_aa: CASSDLPGQTSSPLHF; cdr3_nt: TGTGCCAGCAGTGATTTACCGGGACAGACGAGTTCACCCCTCCACTTT
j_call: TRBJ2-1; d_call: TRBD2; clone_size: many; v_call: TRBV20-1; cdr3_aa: CSAHDRGTSGRANEQFF; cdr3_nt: TGCAGTGCCCACGACAGGGGGACTAGCGGGAGGGCCAATGAGCAGTTCTTC
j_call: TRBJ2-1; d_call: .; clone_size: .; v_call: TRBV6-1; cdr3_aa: CASSEGRGSHNEQFF; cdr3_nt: TGTGCCAGCAGTGAAGGCCGGGGCAGCCACAATGAGCAGTTCTTC
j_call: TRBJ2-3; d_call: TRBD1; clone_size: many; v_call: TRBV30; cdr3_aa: CAWSDRVGTDTQYF; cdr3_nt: TGTGCCTGGTCAGACAGGGTGGGAACAGATACGCAGTATTTT
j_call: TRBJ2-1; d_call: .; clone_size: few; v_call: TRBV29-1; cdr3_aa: CSVGIWDNSYNEQFF; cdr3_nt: TGCAGCGTTGGCATATGGGACAACTCCTACAATGAGCAGTTCTTC
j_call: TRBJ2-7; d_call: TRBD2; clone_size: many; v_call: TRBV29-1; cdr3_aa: CSVAPLAATYEQYF; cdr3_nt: TGCAGCGTTGCTCCGCTAGCGGCCACCTACGAGCAGTACTTC
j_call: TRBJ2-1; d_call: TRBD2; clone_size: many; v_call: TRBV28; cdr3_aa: CASRGTSGNNEQFF; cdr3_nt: TGTGCCAGCAGGGGGACTAGCGGGAACAATGAGCAGTTCTTC
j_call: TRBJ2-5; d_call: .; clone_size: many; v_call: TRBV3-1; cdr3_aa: CASSQDFLTGKETQYF; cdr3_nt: TGTGCCAGCAGCCAAGATTTTCTTACGGGAAAAGAGACCCAGTACTTC
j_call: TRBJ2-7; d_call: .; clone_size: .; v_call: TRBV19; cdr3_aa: CASSIRRQSYEQYF; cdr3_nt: TGTGCCAGTAGTATCCGGCGGCAGTCCTACGAGCAGTACTTC
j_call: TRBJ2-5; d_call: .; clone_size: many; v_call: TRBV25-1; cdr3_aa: CASSDYAGETQYF; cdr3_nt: TGTGCCAGCAGTGACTACGCGGGGGAGACCCAGTACTTC
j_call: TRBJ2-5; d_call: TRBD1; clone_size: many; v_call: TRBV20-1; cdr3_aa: CSALTGGETQYF; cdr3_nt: TGCAGTGCTCTGACAGGGGGAGAGACCCAGTACTTC
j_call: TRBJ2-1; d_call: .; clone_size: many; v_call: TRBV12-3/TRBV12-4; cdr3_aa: CASSFTGSGNEQFF; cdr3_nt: TGTGCCAGCAGTTTTACAGGGTCGGGCAATGAGCAGTTCTTC
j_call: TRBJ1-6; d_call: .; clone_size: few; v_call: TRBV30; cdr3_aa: CAWTSGPSSPLHF; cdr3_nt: TGTGCCTGGACCTCGGGACCGAGCTCACCCCTCCACTTT
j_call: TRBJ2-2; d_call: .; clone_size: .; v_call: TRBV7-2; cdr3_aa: CASSQTPNTGELFF; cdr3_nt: TGTGCCAGCAGCCAGACACCGAACACCGGGGAGCTGTTTTTT
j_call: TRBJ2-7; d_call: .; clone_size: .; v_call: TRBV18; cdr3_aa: CASSQSLTTVSYEQYF; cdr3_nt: TGTGCCAGCTCACAAAGCCTCACGACAGTCTCCTACGAGCAGTACTTC
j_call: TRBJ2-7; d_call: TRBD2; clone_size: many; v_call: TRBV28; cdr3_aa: CASRQTSGRSYEQYF; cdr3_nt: TGTGCCAGCAGGCAAACTAGCGGGAGGTCCTACGAGCAGTACTTC
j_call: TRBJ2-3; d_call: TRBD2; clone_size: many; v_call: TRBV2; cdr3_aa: CASRRDYRLTDTQYF; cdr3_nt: TGTGCCAGCAGGCGGGACTACCGACTCACAGATACGCAGTATTTT
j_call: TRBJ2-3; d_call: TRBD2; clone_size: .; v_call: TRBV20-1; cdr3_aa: CSARGTSGRAFGDTQYF; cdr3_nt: TGCAGTGCTAGAGGGACTAGCGGGAGGGCCTTTGGAGATACGCAGTATTTT
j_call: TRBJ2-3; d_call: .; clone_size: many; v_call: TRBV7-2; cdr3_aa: CASSSLGTTSTDTQYF; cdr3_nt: TGTGCCAGCAGCTCCCTTGGTACCACTAGCACAGATACGCAGTATTTT
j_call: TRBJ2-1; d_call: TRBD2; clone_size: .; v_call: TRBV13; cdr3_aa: CASSPTSSGIYFF; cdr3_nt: TGTGCCAGCAGCCCGACTTCAAGCGGGATTTATTTCTTC
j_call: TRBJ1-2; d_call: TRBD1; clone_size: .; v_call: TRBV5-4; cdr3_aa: CASSLAGTGTLSYGYTF; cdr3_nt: TGTGCCAGCAGCTTGGCCGGGACAGGGACTCTCAGCTATGGCTACACCTTC
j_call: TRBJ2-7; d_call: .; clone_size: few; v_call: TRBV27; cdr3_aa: CASSFAPGAPYEQYF; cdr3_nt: TGTGCCAGCAGTTTCGCTCCGGGGGCCCCCTACGAGCAGTACTTC
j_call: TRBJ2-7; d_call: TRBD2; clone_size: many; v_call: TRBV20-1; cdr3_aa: CSAHTSGQHYEQYF; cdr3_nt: TGCAGTGCCCATACTAGCGGGCAGCACTACGAGCAGTACTTC
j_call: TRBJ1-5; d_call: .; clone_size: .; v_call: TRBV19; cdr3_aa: CASSIFPPQPQHF; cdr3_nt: TGTGCCAGTAGTATCTTTCCTCCTCAGCCCCAGCATTTT
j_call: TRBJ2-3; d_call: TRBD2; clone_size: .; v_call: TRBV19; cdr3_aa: CASHPSGRSDTQYF; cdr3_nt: TGTGCCAGTCATCCTAGCGGGAGATCAGATACGCAGTATTTT
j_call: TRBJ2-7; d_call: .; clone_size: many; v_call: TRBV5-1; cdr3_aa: CASTGLTSYEQYF; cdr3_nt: TGCGCCAGCACAGGGTTGACGTCGTACGAGCAGTACTTC
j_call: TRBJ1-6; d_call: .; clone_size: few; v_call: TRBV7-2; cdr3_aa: CASSSGGTGNSPLHF; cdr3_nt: TGTGCCAGCAGCTCGGGGGGGACTGGTAATTCACCCCTCCACTTT
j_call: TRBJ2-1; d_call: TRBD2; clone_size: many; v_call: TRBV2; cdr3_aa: CASSRDRGTSGSLNEQFF; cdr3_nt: TGTGCCAGCAGTCGGGACAGGGGGACTAGCGGGAGTCTAAATGAGCAGTTCTTC
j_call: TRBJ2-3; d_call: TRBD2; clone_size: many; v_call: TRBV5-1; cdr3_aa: CASSLAILAGDTQYF; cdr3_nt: TGCGCCAGCAGCTTGGCCATTCTAGCGGGAGACACGCAGTATTTT
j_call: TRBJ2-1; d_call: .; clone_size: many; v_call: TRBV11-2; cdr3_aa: CASRETEYNEQFF; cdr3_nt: TGTGCCAGCAGGGAGACAGAATACAATGAGCAGTTCTTC
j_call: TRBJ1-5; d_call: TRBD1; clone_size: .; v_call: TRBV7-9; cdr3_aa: CASSLEGATGNQPQHF; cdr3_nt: TGTGCCAGCAGCTTGGAGGGGGCGACGGGCAATCAGCCCCAGCATTTT
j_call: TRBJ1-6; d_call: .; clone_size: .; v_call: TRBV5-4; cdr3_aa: CASSLVLGEHSPLHF; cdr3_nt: TGTGCCAGCAGCTTGGTCTTAGGGGAACATTCACCCCTCCACTTT
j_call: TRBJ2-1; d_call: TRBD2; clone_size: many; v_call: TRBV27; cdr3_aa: CASSVFPSSGLSYNEQFF; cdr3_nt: TGTGCCAGCAGTGTCTTCCCTTCTAGCGGACTTTCCTACAATGAGCAGTTCTTC
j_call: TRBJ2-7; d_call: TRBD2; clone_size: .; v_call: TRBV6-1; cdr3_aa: CASSTPSGRLFYEQYF; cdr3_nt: TGTGCCAGCAGTACACCTAGCGGGAGGCTATTCTACGAGCAGTACTTC
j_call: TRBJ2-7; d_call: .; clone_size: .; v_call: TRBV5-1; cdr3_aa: CASSLDGTNSYEQYF; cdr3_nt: TGCGCCAGCAGCTTAGACGGGACGAACTCCTACGAGCAGTACTTC
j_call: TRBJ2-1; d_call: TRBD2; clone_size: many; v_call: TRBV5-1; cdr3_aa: CASSPGLAGGLNNEQFF; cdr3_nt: TGCGCCAGCAGCCCGGGACTAGCGGGGGGGTTAAACAATGAGCAGTTCTTC
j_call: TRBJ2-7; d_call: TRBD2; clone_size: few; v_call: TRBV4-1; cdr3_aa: CASSQAGLAEAEQYF; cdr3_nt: TGCGCCAGCAGCCAAGCGGGTCTAGCGGAAGCCGAGCAGTACTTC
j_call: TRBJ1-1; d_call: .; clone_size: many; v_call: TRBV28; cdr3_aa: CASTETVMNTEAFF; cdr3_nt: TGTGCCAGCACCGAGACAGTCATGAACACTGAAGCTTTCTTT
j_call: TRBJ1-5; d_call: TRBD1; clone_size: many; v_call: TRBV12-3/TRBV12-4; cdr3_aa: CASSEDRGLYSNQPQHF; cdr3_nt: TGTGCCAGCAGTGAGGACAGGGGACTGTATAGCAATCAGCCCCAGCATTTT
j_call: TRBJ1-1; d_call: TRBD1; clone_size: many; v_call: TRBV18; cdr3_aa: CASSPTGDQAFF; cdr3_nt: TGTGCCAGCTCGCCAACAGGGGACCAAGCTTTCTTT
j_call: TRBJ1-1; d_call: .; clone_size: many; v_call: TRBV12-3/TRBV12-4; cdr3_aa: CASSPGHKNTEAFF; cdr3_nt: TGTGCCAGCAGTCCGGGACACAAGAACACTGAAGCTTTCTTT
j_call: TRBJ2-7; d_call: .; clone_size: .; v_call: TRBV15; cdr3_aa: CATSRYARGSYEQYF; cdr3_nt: TGTGCCACCAGCAGATACGCTCGCGGTTCCTACGAGCAGTACTTC
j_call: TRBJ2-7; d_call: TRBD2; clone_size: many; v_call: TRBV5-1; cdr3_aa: CASSSVAGSYEQYF; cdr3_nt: TGCGCCAGCAGCTCGGTAGCGGGGTCCTACGAGCAGTACTTC
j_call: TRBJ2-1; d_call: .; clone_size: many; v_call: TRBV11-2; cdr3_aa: CASEVSSYNEQFF; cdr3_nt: TGTGCCAGCGAGGTTAGCTCCTACAATGAGCAGTTCTTC
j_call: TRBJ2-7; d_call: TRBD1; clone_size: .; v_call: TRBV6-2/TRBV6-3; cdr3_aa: CASTAYRGPYEQYF; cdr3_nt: TGTGCCAGCACGGCCTACAGGGGCCCCTACGAGCAGTACTTC
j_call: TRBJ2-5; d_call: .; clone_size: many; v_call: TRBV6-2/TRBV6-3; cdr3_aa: CASSRDYQETQYF; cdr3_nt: TGTGCCAGCAGCCGGGACTACCAAGAGACCCAGTACTTC